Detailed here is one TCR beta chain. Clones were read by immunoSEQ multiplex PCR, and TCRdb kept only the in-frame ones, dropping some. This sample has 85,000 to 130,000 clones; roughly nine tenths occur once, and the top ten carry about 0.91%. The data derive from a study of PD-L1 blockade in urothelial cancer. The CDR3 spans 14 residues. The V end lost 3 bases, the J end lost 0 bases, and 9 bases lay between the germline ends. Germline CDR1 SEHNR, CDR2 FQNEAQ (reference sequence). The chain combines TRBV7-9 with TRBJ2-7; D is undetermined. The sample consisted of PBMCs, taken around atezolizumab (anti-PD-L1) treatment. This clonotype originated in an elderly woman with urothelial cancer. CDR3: CASSLRDTSYEQYF. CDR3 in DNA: TGTGCCAGCAGCTTGAGAGACACCTCCTACGAGCAGTACTTC.